This T cell receptor beta chain was observed in a study of T-cell reconstitution after alpha-beta-depleted transplantation in children. Unique molecular identifiers tagged the TCRbeta library. MiXCR, applied by TCRdb to the PCR reads, yields one record per CDR3 protein. The table shows roughly 790,000 distinct CDR3 sequences, with roughly 16% occurring only once. This clonotype was seen only a few times. Germline CDR1 and CDR2: SGHRS and YFSETQ. This CDR3 spans 17 amino acids. V dropped 4 bases and J dropped 3; count of bases not matched to a gene: 12. J is TRBJ2-5 and V is TRBV5-1, with 10 bases that match TRBD2. The TCR comes from a male patient younger than 18 who had a stem cell transplant for acute lymphoblastic leukemia, so the T cells may come from the graft donor. Sequences were derived from PBMCs, mostly from graft donor cells, sampled 360 days after TCRalphabeta/CD19-depleted stem cell transplant. The CDR3: CASSPKAGGPEEETQYF. CDR3 in DNA: TGCGCCAGCAGCCCCAAAGCGGGAGGGCCGGAGGAAGAGACCCAGTACTTC.